This T cell receptor (beta chain) appears in the sequencing data of a study of regulatory T cells in long-lasting Graves disease (dated by TCRdb to the early 2020s). With regard to the full study: Patients with newly diagnosed Graves' disease had been on antithyroid drugs for under 3 months. This study used TCR sequencing and RNA sequencing of peripheral blood to compare persistent Graves' disease patients against newly diagnosed Graves' disease patients. The study took place in China and was registered as a clinical trial. TCR sequencing covered some 13 persistent and approximately 20 newly diagnosed Graves' disease patients, 33 samples in total.

Receptors were amplified or captured by multiplex PCR. The listed sequencing device is Illumina HiSeq 4000. CDR3 regions were amplified by Arm-PCR with iRepertoire HTBI primers to construct TCR beta libraries. Before sequencing, the PCR products underwent gel purification. Processing in the source paper ran as follows. A total of some 65 TRBV and more than twelve TRBJ segments were identified across samples and were used for gene usage analysis of CDR3 amino acid clonotypes. COPE and FqMerger were used to merge filtered high-quality paired reads into contigs. BLAST was used to align contigs to IMGT TRBV, TRBD and TRBJ reference genes, and CDR3 was defined according to IMGT. Any clonotype with a frequency above 0.1% was classified as a highly expanded clone. Repertoire diversity was measured by Shannon entropy, and V-J evenness by the Gini coefficient. Public clonotypes were defined as clonotypes shared by more than one individual. TCRdb reprocessing: public reads trimmed at Q25 with fastp, clones called with MiXCR, in-frame beta chains kept. Every distinct CDR3 protein forms one entry, paired with its most common genes and DNA. Clone size and V and J calls follow TCRdb, not the original study. The sample table shows 370,000 or so distinct CDR3 sequences, and 15% to 20% are seen once. The top ten constitute roughly a fifth of the sample.

Including cysteine and phenylalanine, the CDR3 has 14 amino acids. Only the CDR3 DNA is retained, 42 bases long and in frame from the first base. V is pared back by 7 bases and J by 2 bases, with 16 bases lying between the germline termini. Sequences GTSNPN (CDR1) and SVGIG (CDR2) are obtained from the germline V gene (reference sequence). Here is what the overall study found, with its caveats: Sequencing and analysis were limited to the TCR beta chain. Persistent Graves' disease patients showed lower TCR Shannon entropy and fewer highly expanded clones than newly diagnosed patients, suggesting clonal expansion. Peripheral blood alone was examined, since thyroid tissue, which constituted the primary lesion, could not be accessed. Persistent patients shared more public clonotypes among themselves (roughly 2,700) than newly diagnosed patients did (approximately 900). TRBV28, TRBJ1-2 and TRBJ2-5 were preferentially used in persistent disease, while TRBV20-1 and TRBJ2-1 were favored in newly diagnosed disease. The authors acknowledged the small sample size as a limitation that may reduce accuracy.

The sample's time point, from its label and the paper: newly diagnosed GD, antithyroid drugs for less than 3 months. For both TCR sequencing and RNA sequencing, RNA was extracted from PBMCs using TRIzol. The diagnosis of Graves' disease followed American Thyroid Association guidelines. The patients came from an endocrinology department in Xi'an, China. Each patient gave 8.5 to 9.5 milliliters of peripheral blood, collected in an EDTA anticoagulant tube. Ficoll Paque Plus density gradient separation was used to isolate PBMCs, and no additional T cell sorting was done. An Agilent 2100 Bioanalyzer and agarose gel were used to check RNA quality, while a NanoDrop 2000 measured RNA concentration. Ten or more counts support this clonotype. The antigen it recognizes is unknown. No much larger clone exists at a distance of one base, and base qualities are not known. This sample also belongs to another study, concerning T cells in Graves' hyperthyroidism and ophthalmopathy. As the second paper documents: A patient counted as having stable Graves' hyperthyroidism if no progression to ophthalmopathy occurred over 18 months of follow-up. The hyperthyroidism patients were between 18 and 65 years old and newly diagnosed, with a disease duration of less than 2 months. Patients with uncontrolled infections, other autoimmune diseases, pregnancy or lactation were excluded. Diagnoses were based on clinical symptoms, serum thyroxine and TRAb, thyroid ultrasound and orbital computed tomography. For the first round of RT-PCR on the TCR CDR3, the HTBI primer set was used together with the Qiagen OneStep RT-PCR kit. Blood samples also contained most of the expanded thyroid clonotypes (frequency above 0.001), which suggests that blood repertoires may reflect thyroid immune responses. A 13 V-J signature model separated ophthalmopathy from stable hyperthyroidism, with over 85% sensitivity and around 84% specificity in cross-validation and 80%/75% in testing. In validation, the model predicted progression to ophthalmopathy with just under 71% sensitivity and roughly 72% specificity, a median of approximately 6.7 months before onset. A discovery cohort of about 100 patients, 43 with Graves' ophthalmopathy and 57 with stable Graves' hyperthyroidism, was used to find distinguishing TCR V-J signatures. Whether ophthalmopathy could be predicted prospectively was tested in an independent validation cohort made up of 18 to 20 hyperthyroidism patients plus 17 patients who later progressed to ophthalmopathy. The roughly 100 discovery patients were randomly divided into training and test sets at a 7:3 ratio. In addition, the study compared T-cell repertoires in thyroid tissue and in blood from five or six Graves' hyperthyroidism patients. After blood sampling, hyperthyroidism patients were treated with methimazole at a starting dose of 30 mg daily, and ophthalmopathy patients were treated with high-dose intravenous methylprednisolone. Libraries were constructed in a second round of multiplex PCR, after which size selection and purification were performed. Libraries were sequenced paired-end with 100 bp reads on an Illumina HiSeq2000. SOAPnuke was used to process the raw data, with reads discarded if the reads contained adapters or uncalled bases, had a mean Phred below 15, or lacked an exact constant-primer or identifier match. High-quality paired reads were merged with COPE v1.2.5, and unique nucleotide sequences were defined as clonotypes. MiTCR v1.1 was used to align clonotypes to the IMGT TRBV, TRBD and TRBJ reference segments. Only V-J combinations with frequency above 0.0001, covering 99% to 99.2% of repertoires, were analysed. The TCS score was defined as F50 (clonal expansion) divided by E x V (chaos), with BLOSUM62-based TCRdist calculated between CDR3 peptides within each V-J. Welch's t-statistics and random forest reduced 500 to 650 V-J features to 13, which were used in a naive Bayes classifier (R e1071). No statistical method was used to fix the sample size in advance, and group allocation was not hidden from the investigators. The paper describes TCR Vbeta CDR3 sequencing of around 140 peripheral blood samples, made up of approximately 40 ophthalmopathy patients, roughly 80 hyperthyroidism patients and 17 progressor patients.

The TCR was taken from a woman between 18 and 29 years old with Graves disease. Donor details come from another sample of the same person, matched by shared clones. The V gene is TRBV30 and the J gene is TRBJ2-3; a confident D gene designation cannot be given. The specimen comprised peripheral blood mononuclear cells (PBMCs), sampled at new diagnosis, from a patient treated with antithyroid drugs. The CDR3 sequence is CASPRRENTDTQYF. The nucleotide sequence reads TGTGCCTCCCCAAGAAGGGAAAACACAGATACGCAGTATTTT.